This TCR beta chain is from a study of pediatric ulcerative colitis. Study-level findings and limits: In rectum, acute severe colitis had expanded clones and less diversity.

At colonoscopy, a blood sample was also collected. Germline values: CDR1 SNHLY, CDR2 FYNNEI. The CDR3 sequence is 13 residues long. V was trimmed by 7 bases and J by 0 bases, leaving 10 bases between them. Data came from immunoSEQ multiplex PCR; TCRdb stores just in-frame clones and leaves some out. The sample lists over 35,000 clones, around four fifths occurring once. Comment on this clone: Its target is not known.

Sequenced material: blood. This chain links TRBV2 with TRBJ2-7; D tentatively reads TRBD1 or TRBD2 (5 bases each). This clonotype was obtained from a girl between 10 and 17 years old with moderate ulcerative colitis. In DNA form, the CDR3 reads TGTGCCAGCATGGGGACCGACTCCTACGAGCAGTACTTC. This gives the protein CASMGTDSYEQYF.